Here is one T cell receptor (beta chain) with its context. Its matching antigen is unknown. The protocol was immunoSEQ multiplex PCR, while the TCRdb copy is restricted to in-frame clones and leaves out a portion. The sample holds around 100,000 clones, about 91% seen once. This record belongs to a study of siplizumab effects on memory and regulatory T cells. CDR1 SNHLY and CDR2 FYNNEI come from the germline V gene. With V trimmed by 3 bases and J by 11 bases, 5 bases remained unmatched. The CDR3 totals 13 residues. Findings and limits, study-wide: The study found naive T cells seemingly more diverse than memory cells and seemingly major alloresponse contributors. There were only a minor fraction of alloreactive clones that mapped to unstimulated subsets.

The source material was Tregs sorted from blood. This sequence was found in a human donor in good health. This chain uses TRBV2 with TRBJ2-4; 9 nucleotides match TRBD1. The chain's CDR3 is CASSEGTGRFQYF. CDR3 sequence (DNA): TGTGCCAGCAGTGAGGGGACAGGGCGGTTTCAGTACTTC.